This entry describes one T cell receptor beta chain. Measured with immunoSEQ multiplex PCR; TCRdb has only the in-frame clones, and not every one. This sample has about 43,000 clones, with 83% found just once. This entry comes from a study of PD-L1 blockade in urothelial cancer. About the study: In about 2014 therapy began: atezolizumab 1,200 mg intravenously every 3 weeks. Males with urothelial cancer arising in the bladder constituted about 85% of the roughly 29 patients.

Time point: peripheral blood 6 weeks after treatment start. CDR1 and CDR2 from the germline V gene are SEHNR and FQNEAQ (reference sequence). This CDR3 has 13 amino acids. V dropped 2 bases and J dropped 8 bases, with 7 bases sitting between them. Here the sequenced sample was PBMCs, taken around atezolizumab (anti-PD-L1) treatment. The chain employs TRBV7-9 and TRBJ1-6; D remains unclear. This clonotype was sampled from a man in his sixties with urothelial cancer. The CDR3 nucleotides are TGTGCCAGCAGCTTAATAAGAGATTCACCCCTCCACTTT. As protein: CASSLIRDSPLHF.